This TCR beta chain was profiled in a study of T-cell reconstitution after alpha-beta-depleted transplantation in children. This clonotype has at least ten counts. What it binds is not known. Study-level findings and limits: By one year post-transplant, T-cell counts and diversity largely arose from T cells that were newly produced.

Trimming pared 6 bases from V and 3 bases from J, leaving 15 bases between. The CDR3 extends over 15 amino acids. TCRbeta library construction was performed incorporating unique molecular identifiers. Using its own MiXCR run on the PCR reads, TCRdb lists one record per CDR3 protein. There are fewer than 150,000 distinct CDR3 sequences in the sample; under 30% occur only once, and over 9.5% lies in the top ten. The chain is built from TRBV12-3 or TRBV12-4 and TRBJ2-1; tentative D call: TRBD2 (5 bases). Sequenced here: PBMCs, mostly from graft donor cells, sampled 180 days after TCRalphabeta/CD19-depleted stem cell transplant. This receptor was taken from a male patient aged 2 to 10 who had a stem cell transplant for chronic granulomatous disease, so the T cells may come from the graft donor. In DNA, the CDR3 is TGTGCCAGCAGCCCCGCGAGGGCTCACTACAATGAGCAGTTCTTC. Its protein is CASSPARAHYNEQFF.